The clone carrying this TCR beta chain has ten or more counts. Its antigen is as yet unknown. These data come from a study of neurological immune-mediated disorders. Study-wide findings and caveats: One related-CDR3 cluster, which may be a signature, held the repertoires of 18 of 34 multiple sclerosis patients after phylogenetic grouping.

TCRdb re-called the 5' RACE reads through MiXCR, storing one row per CDR3 protein. The repertoire holds roughly 100,000 distinct CDR3 sequences, with 3.5% as singletons. The specimen was PBMCs. The receptor's source is a woman younger than 35 with multiple sclerosis.

CDR3: CASSQGPTEAFF. The CDR3 nucleotides read TGTGCCAGCAGCCAAGGCCCGACTGAAGCTTTCTTT. J is TRBJ1-1 and V is TRBV4-2; no clear D gene. This CDR3 is built from 12 residues. Germline V gives CDR1 LGHNA, CDR2 YNFKEQ. V was pared by 1 base and J by 5 bases, with 5 bases between.